This T cell receptor beta chain was sequenced in a study of response to subunit inactivated influenza vaccine. Overall study findings and caveats: With each seasonal influenza vaccination, the authors suggested, few new T cells are recruited.

This CDR3 has 14 amino acids. V shed 6 bases and J 2 bases; nucleotides not matched to a gene: 8. Germline V gene sequence: CDR1 DFQATT, CDR2 SNEGSKA (reference sequence). TCRdb re-analysed the RT-PCR reads in MiXCR, keeping a single row per CDR3 protein. The sample yields more than 700,000 distinct CDR3 sequences, around 20% seen once. In regard to this clonotype: Its antigen is undetermined.

The TCR sequence derives from a man aged 45-65 years who received an inactivated influenza vaccine. Here the sequenced sample was PBMCs from blood, taken 5 days after vaccination. The chain employs TRBV20-1 and TRBJ2-5, with TRBD1 matching 8 bases. CDR3 coding DNA: TGCAGTGCAACTCACGGGACAGGACAAGAGACCCAGTACTTC. This encodes CSATHGTGQETQYF.